The 22 T cell receptor beta chains in this list originate from one sample, sequenced in a study of T-cell reconstitution after alpha-beta-depleted transplantation in children. The TCRbeta library was prepared with unique molecular identifiers. TCRdb re-analysed the PCR reads in MiXCR, keeping a single row per CDR3 protein. The data hold about 500,000 distinct CDR3 sequences, with 30% to 35% observed a single time. The specimen was PBMCs from the stem cell graft donor, collected from the stem cell graft. All receptors come from a human donor who donated a stem cell graft to a child with aplastic anemia.

The genes are TRBV29-1 and TRBJ2-7; D is possibly TRBD1 (5 bases). The length of the CDR3 is 13 residues. V was cut by 7 bases and J by 2 bases, with 15 bases left in between. CDR1 and CDR2 from the germline V gene are SQVTM and ANQGSEA. In DNA form, the CDR3 reads TGCAGCGGGGGTCAGGGAAGACCCTACGAGCAGTACTTC. This sequence encodes CSGGQGRPYEQYF.

The CDR3: CASRAQELSTDTQYF. The DNA for the CDR3 is TGTGCCAGCAGGGCCCAGGAGCTAAGCACAGATACGCAGTATTTT. The chain is built from TRBV2 and TRBJ2-3; D unclear. Germline V gene lookup returns CDR1 SNHLY and CDR2 FYNNEI. With 6 bases removed from V and 0 bases from J, the gap between germline ends came to 13 bases. The CDR3 runs 15 residues. The full variable domain, completed using reference TRBV2 and TRBJ2-3, is EPEVTQTPSHQVTQMGQEVILRCVPISNHLYFYWYRQILGQKVEFLVSFYNNEISEKSEIFDDQFSVERPDGSNFTLKIRSTKLEDSAMYFCASRAQELSTDTQYFGPGTRLTVL.

This clonotype was counted a few times. This chain joins TRBV6-5 and TRBJ2-2; either TRBD1 or TRBD2 may fit D (5 bases each). This CDR3 is built from 13 residues. The V end lost 4 bases, the J end lost 3 bases, and 6 bases lay between the germline ends. Per the germline V gene, CDR1 is MNHEY and CDR2 is SVGAGI. The CDR3 region is CASSSGHTGELFF. The DNA of the CDR3 is TGTGCCAGCAGTTCGGGACACACCGGGGAGCTGTTTTTT.

The rearrangement uses TRBV5-1 and TRBJ2-5; 9 bases align to TRBD1. Germline CDR1 and CDR2: SGHRS and YFSETQ. Losses at the gene ends were 0 bases for V and 3 bases for J; bases not matched to a gene: 0. The CDR3 spans 14 residues. CDR3 residues: CASSLGDREETQYF. The CDR3, as DNA: TGCGCCAGCAGCTTGGGGGACAGGGAAGAGACCCAGTACTTC.

V and J are TRBV5-6 and TRBJ2-1, with D possibly being TRBD2 (6 bases). The CDR3 sequence is 13 residues long. V lost 5 bases and J lost 6, with 12 bases in between. In germline, CDR1 is SGHDT, CDR2 YYEEEE. The DNA of the CDR3 is TGTGCCAGCAGAACGGTCGGGGGCAATGAGCAGTTCTTC. Its protein is CASRTVGGNEQFF. Full variable domain (missing parts from reference TRBV5-6 and TRBJ2-1): DAGVTQSPTHLIKTRGQQVTLRCSPKSGHDTVSWYQQALGQGPQFIFQYYEEEERQRGNFPDRFSGHQFPNYSSELNVNALLLGDSALYLCASRTVGGNEQFFGPGTRLTVL.

This clonotype was seen more than once but under ten times. This chain uses TRBV7-2 with TRBJ2-5; no reliable D call. This CDR3 has 12 amino acids. The germline CDR1 and CDR2 sequences are SGHTA and FQGNSA. V shed 2 bases and J shed 3 bases, with 4 bases lying between them. The CDR3 is CASSLLKETQYF. The CDR3 DNA sequence: TGTGCCAGCAGCTTATTGAAAGAGACCCAGTACTTC.

V usage is TRBV18 and J usage is TRBJ2-3; D is perhaps TRBD2 (5 bases). The V gene lost 0 bases and the J gene lost 0 bases, with 13 bases spanning the gap. The CDR3 has 17 residues. The germline V gene has CDR1 KGHSH and CDR2 LQKENI. CDR3 loop: CASSPPSGAESTDTQYF. CDR3 nucleotide sequence: TGTGCCAGCTCACCACCGTCAGGAGCGGAAAGCACAGATACGCAGTATTTT.

This clonotype was detected a few times. V usage is TRBV29-1 and J usage is TRBJ2-5; 9 nucleotides match TRBD2. V shed 7 bases, J shed 0 bases, and the junction held 6 bases outside the gene matches. The CDR3 runs to 14 residues. Germline assignment: CDR1 SQVTM and CDR2 ANQGSEA. DNA for the CDR3: TGCAGCGGGGGGGGACTAGCAGACCAAGAGACCCAGTACTTC. As protein: CSGGGLADQETQYF.

This rearrangement joins TRBV7-8 to TRBJ1-1; D unresolved. Germline V gives CDR1 SGHVS, CDR2 FQNEAQ. The CDR3 contains 15 residues. Trimming stripped 6 bases from V and 5 bases from J, with 19 bases between. The CDR3 here is CASSSISQVWTEAFF. The CDR3 DNA sequence: TGTGCCAGCAGTTCCATTTCTCAGGTTTGGACTGAAGCTTTCTTT.

CDR3 DNA sequence: TGTGCCAGCAGAAAACAGGGAAGTGAAAAACTGTTTTTT. Translating gives CASRKQGSEKLFF. The chain links TRBV6-1 to TRBJ1-4; D may be TRBD1 (6 bases). CDR1 MNHNS and CDR2 SASEGT come from the germline V gene. The CDR3 has 13 residues. V shed 6 bases and J shed 7 bases, with 12 bases lying between them.

In this sample, this clonotype turned up a few times. J is TRBJ2-2 and V is TRBV5-1; D gene ambiguous. Trimming removed 1 base at V and 1 base at J, with 5 bases between. The V gene's germline CDR1 is SGHRS and CDR2 YFSETQ. This CDR3 region has 14 residues. The DNA for the CDR3 is TGCGCCAGCAGCTTGTACGTGAACACCGGGGAGCTGTTTTTT. It translates to CASSLYVNTGELFF.

This rearrangement joins TRBV29-1 to TRBJ1-2; D unresolved. Trimming stripped 5 bases from V and 0 bases from J, with 16 bases between. Germline CDR1 is SQVTM and CDR2 is ANQGSEA. The length of the CDR3 is 15 residues. CDR3 residues: CSVHALELANYGYTF. The CDR3 DNA follows: TGCAGCGTTCATGCTTTGGAGTTAGCTAACTATGGCTACACCTTC.

This clonotype was counted only a few times. This chain uses TRBV20-1 with TRBJ2-1; 8 bases agree with TRBD2. The V and J ends lost 6 bases and 7 bases, in that order; junction bases with no gene match: 14. There are 15 residues in the CDR3. Germline CDR1 DFQATT, CDR2 SNEGSKA (reference sequence). The CDR3 bases are TGCAGTGCGTACGAACTAGCGGTTTTTTATAATGAGCAGTTCTTC. Translated: CSAYELAVFYNEQFF.

The chain combines TRBV18 with TRBJ2-6; D is unclear. The CDR3 sequence is 15 residues long. Germline-derived CDR1 and CDR2 are KGHSH and LQKENI. Between the trimmed V and J ends, which lost 4 bases and 0 bases, there was a span of 7 bases. The CDR3 DNA follows: TGTGCCAGCTCACGGGTGGACTCTGGGGCCAACGTCCTGACTTTC. It specifies CASSRVDSGANVLTF.

In its sample, this clonotype was seen many times. The V and J genes are TRBV29-1 and TRBJ2-7; a possible D gene is TRBD1 (6 bases). Trimming cost V 6 bases and J 3 bases, with 21 bases left between them. The CDR3 consists of 15 residues. Germline V gene lookup returns CDR1 SQVTM and CDR2 ANQGSEA. The CDR3 loop is CSVTTGTSDLYEQYF. As DNA, the CDR3 is TGCAGCGTAACCACCGGGACATCCGATCTCTACGAGCAGTACTTC.

This clonotype was detected a few times. The CDR3 sequence is CASSLAHTGGFYEQYF. Here the CDR3 DNA reads TGTGCCAGCAGCTTAGCGCATACAGGGGGCTTCTACGAGCAGTACTTC. J is TRBJ2-7 and V is TRBV7-2, with 9 positions matching TRBD1. With V trimmed by 0 bases and J by 3 bases, 6 bases remained unmatched. The CDR3 contains 16 residues. CDR1 SGHTA and CDR2 FQGNSA come from the germline V gene.

The V and J genes are TRBV19 and TRBJ1-2, with 9 bases matching TRBD1. Germline loops: CDR1 LNHDA, CDR2 SQIVND (reference sequence). This CDR3 is built from 14 residues. V trimming: 7 bases; J trimming: 2 bases; junction bases outside the gene matches: 5. CDR3 sequence: CASTYRGRNYGYTF. The CDR3 DNA reads as TGTGCCAGTACGTACAGGGGGCGAAACTATGGCTACACCTTC.

This clonotype has only a few counts. The V and J genes are TRBV4-3 and TRBJ1-2; D remains unclear. The CDR3 loop spans 12 amino acids. V lost 1 base, J lost 4 bases, and 4 bases lay in between. Looked up from germline, CDR1 is LGHNA and CDR2 is YSLEER. The DNA for the CDR3 is TGCGCCAGCAGCCAAGGGGTCTATGGCTACACCTTC. Amino acid sequence: CASSQGVYGYTF.

The sample holds many counts of this clonotype. The rearrangement joins TRBV18 to TRBJ1-1; no clear D gene. Trimming took off 3 bases at V and 0 bases at J, with 11 bases between the two ends. The CDR3 is 15 residues long. CDR1 is KGHSH and CDR2 is LQKENI in the germline V gene. CDR3 bases: TGTGCCAGCTCACCTAGGCGGGCCATGAACACTGAAGCTTTCTTT. Its translation is CASSPRRAMNTEAFF.

The chain couples TRBV27 to TRBJ1-2; 8 positions match TRBD1. The germline CDR1 and CDR2 sequences are MNHEY and SMNVEV (reference sequence). The trim removed 5 bases at V and 2 bases at J, leaving 19 bases unmatched. The CDR3 loop spans 19 amino acids. The CDR3 sequence is CASSPSPRAGGWANYGYTF. CDR3 in DNA: TGTGCCAGCAGTCCCTCCCCCCGGGCAGGGGGCTGGGCCAACTATGGCTACACCTTC.

The J gene is TRBJ2-3, the V gene TRBV27, with TRBD2 identical over 11 bases. The CDR3 totals 17 residues. Germline V lookup: CDR1 MNHEY, CDR2 SMNVEV (reference sequence). V shed 3 bases and J 5 bases; nucleotides not matched to a gene: 10. The CDR3 DNA reads TGTGCCAGCAGTTTCATGTTAGCGGGAGGGCCGTTAGATACGCAGTATTTT. Protein sequence: CASSFMLAGGPLDTQYF.

This clonotype was recorded at least ten times. The chain joins TRBV20-1 to TRBJ2-3; 8 bases map to TRBD2. After removal of 6 bases from V and 3 bases from J, the junction contained 8 bases not matched to a gene. Germline V gene lookup returns CDR1 DFQATT and CDR2 SNEGSKA (reference sequence). The CDR3 is 14 amino acids. In DNA, the CDR3 is TGCAGTGCGGTGAGGCGGGAGGTGACAGATACGCAGTATTTT. It specifies CSAVRREVTDTQYF.